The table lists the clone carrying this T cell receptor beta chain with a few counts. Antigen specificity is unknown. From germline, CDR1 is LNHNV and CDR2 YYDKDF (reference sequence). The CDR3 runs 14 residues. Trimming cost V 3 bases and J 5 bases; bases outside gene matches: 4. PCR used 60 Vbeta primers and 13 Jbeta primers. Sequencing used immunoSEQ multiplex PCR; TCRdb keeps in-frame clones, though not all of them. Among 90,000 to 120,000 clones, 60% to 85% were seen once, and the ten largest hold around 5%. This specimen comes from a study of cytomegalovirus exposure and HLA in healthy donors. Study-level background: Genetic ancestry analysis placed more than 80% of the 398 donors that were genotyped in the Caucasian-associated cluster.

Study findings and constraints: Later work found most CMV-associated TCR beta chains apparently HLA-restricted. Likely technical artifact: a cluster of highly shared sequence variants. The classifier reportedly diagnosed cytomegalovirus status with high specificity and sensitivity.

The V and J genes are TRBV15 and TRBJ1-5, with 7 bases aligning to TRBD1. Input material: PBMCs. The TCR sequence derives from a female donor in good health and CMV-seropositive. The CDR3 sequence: CATSRTGSDQPQHF. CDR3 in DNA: TGTGCCACCAGCAGGACAGGGTCCGATCAGCCCCAGCATTTT.